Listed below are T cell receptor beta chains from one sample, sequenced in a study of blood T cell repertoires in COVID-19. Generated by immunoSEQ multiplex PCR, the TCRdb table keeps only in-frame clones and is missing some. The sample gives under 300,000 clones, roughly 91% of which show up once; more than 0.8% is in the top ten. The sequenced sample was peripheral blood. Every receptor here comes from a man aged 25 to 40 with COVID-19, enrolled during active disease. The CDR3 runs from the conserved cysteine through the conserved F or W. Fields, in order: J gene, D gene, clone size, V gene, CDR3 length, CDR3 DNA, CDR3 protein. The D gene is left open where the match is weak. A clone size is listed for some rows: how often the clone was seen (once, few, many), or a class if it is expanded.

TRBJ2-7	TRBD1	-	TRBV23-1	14	TGCGCCAGCATCAAGGGGGCGCACGTCCACGAGCAGTACTTC	CASIKGAHVHEQYF
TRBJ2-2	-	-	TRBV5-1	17	TGCGCCAGCAAGAGTGGTTGGGGCAGTGGATCCACCGGGGAGCTGTTTTTT	CASKSGWGSGSTGELFF
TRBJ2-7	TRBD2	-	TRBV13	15	TGTGCCAGCAGCAAAACTAGCGGGGGGTGGTACGAGCAGTACTTC	CASSKTSGGWYEQYF
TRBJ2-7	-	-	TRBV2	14	TGTGCCAGCAGTGAACTCGCGGGCCCCTACGAGCAGTACTTC	CASSELAGPYEQYF
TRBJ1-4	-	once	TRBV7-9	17	TGTGCCAGCAGCTTAATACCAGTTACCTCAACTAATGAAAAACTGTTTTTT	CASSLIPVTSTNEKLFF
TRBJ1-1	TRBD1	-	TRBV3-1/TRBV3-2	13	TGTGCCAGCAGCCCGGGACAGCACACTGAAGCTTTCTTT	CASSPGQHTEAFF
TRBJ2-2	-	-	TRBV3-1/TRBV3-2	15	TGTGCCAGCAGAAACAGGTTAACAGACACCGGGGAGCTGTTTTTT	CASRNRLTDTGELFF
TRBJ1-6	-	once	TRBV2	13	TGTGCCAGCAGTGTGGCAGAAACAACACCCCTCCACTTT	CASSVAETTPLHF
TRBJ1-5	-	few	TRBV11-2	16	TGTGCCAGCAGCTTAGTAGGGGGTTTCGGCAATCAGCCCCAGCATTTT	CASSLVGGFGNQPQHF
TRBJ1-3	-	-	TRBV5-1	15	TGCGCCAGCACCCCCGGGGGGGCGCAAGGAAACACCATATATTTT	CASTPGGAQGNTIYF
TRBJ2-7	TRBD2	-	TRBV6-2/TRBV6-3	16	TGTGCCAGCAGCCAGAATAGCGGGGGGGCCTTCGACGAGCAGTACTTC	CASSQNSGGAFDEQYF
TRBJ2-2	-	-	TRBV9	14	TGTGCCAGCAGCGTAGACAGGGTTGCCGGGGAGCTGTTTTTT	CASSVDRVAGELFF
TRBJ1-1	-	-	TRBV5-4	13	TGTGCCAGCAGCTTTCGACAGAACACTGAAGCTTTCTTT	CASSFRQNTEAFF
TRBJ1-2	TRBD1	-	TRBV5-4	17	TGTGCCAGCAGCACGGAGGTGGGGACAGGGAGGATTAGTGGCTACACCTTC	CASSTEVGTGRISGYTF
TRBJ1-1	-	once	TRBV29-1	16	TGCAGCGTTGGGTATATAGGGCAGGGTCTGAACACTGAAGCTTTCTTT	CSVGYIGQGLNTEAFF
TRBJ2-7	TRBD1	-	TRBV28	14	TGTGCCAGCAGACAGGACAGGGGCTCCTACGAGCAGTACTTC	CASRQDRGSYEQYF
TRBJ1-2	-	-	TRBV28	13	TGTGCCAGCAGTTTGGAGGGCGCATATGGCTACACCTTC	CASSLEGAYGYTF
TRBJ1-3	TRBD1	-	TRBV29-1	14	TGCAGCGTTCGGGACAGCCTCTCTGGAAACACCATATATTTT	CSVRDSLSGNTIYF
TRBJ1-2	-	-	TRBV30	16	TGTGCCTCGGGGGCGGGGGAGGCGGGGTATAAGGATGGCTACACCTTC	CASGAGEAGYKDGYTF
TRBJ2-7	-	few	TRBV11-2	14	TGTGCCAGCAGCTTTGCGGGCAGATCCTACGAGCAGTACTTC	CASSFAGRSYEQYF
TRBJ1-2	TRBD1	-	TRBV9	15	TGTGCCAGCAGCGTAGGAGGGACAGGGGTTCGCGGCTACACCTTC	CASSVGGTGVRGYTF
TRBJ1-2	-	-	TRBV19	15	TGTGCCAGTAGTTCCACTCAGGGATCGATCTATGGCTACACCTTC	CASSSTQGSIYGYTF
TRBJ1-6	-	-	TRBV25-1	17	TGTGCCAGCAGTGGGGAGGGAAGGGCGTCGTATAATTCACCCCTCCACTTT	CASSGEGRASYNSPLHF
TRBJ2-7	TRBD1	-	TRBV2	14	TGTGCCAGCATAAGGACAGGGGCGAAAAACGAGCAGTACTTC	CASIRTGAKNEQYF
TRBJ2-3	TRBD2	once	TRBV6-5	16	TGTGCCAGCAGTTACAAGGCGGGAGAGCCCACAGATACGCAGTATTTT	CASSYKAGEPTDTQYF
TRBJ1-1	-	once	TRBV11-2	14	TGTGCCAGCAGCTTAGAAACAGGGTTAACTGAAGCTTTCTTT	CASSLETGLTEAFF
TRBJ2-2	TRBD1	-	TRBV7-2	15	TGTGCCAGCAGCTCCACAGGGGCGGGCACCGGGGAGCTGTTTTTT	CASSSTGAGTGELFF
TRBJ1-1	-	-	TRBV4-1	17	TGCGCCAGCAGCCAACGCGCTCAGGGCGAGGTGAACACTGAAGCTTTCTTT	CASSQRAQGEVNTEAFF
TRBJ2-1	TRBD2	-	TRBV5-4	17	TGTGCCAGCAGCTTGGCCGGACGGGGGGGCTCCTACAATGAGCAGTTCTTC	CASSLAGRGGSYNEQFF
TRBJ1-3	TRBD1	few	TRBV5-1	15	TGCGCCAGCGCGGTGGGACAGAGCTCTGGAAACACCATATATTTT	CASAVGQSSGNTIYF
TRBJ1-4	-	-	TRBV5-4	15	TGTGCCAGCAGCTCCCAGGAGGCAACTAATGAAAAACTGTTTTTT	CASSSQEATNEKLFF
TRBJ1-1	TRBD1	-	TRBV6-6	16	TGTGCCAGCAGGTCCCGGGACAGGGGCTTGAACACTGAAGCTTTCTTT	CASRSRDRGLNTEAFF
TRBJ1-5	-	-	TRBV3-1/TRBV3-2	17	TGTGCCAGCAGCCAAGGCCTCGACAGAAATAGCAATCAGCCCCAGCATTTT	CASSQGLDRNSNQPQHF
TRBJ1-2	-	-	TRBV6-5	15	TGTGCCAGCAGTTCCCGTCGACTATTTGGCTATGGCTACACCTTC	CASSSRRLFGYGYTF
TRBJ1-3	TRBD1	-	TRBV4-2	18	TGTGCCAGCAGCCAATCTCCCGGATCCAGGGACAGGGGAAACACCATATATTTT	CASSQSPGSRDRGNTIYF
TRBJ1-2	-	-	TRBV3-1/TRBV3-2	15	TGTGCCAGCAGCCGAGGGGACCTGGGGGCGTGGGGCTACACCTTC	CASSRGDLGAWGYTF
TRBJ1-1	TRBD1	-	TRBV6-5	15	TGTGCCAGCAGTTACTCCGGGACAGGGAACACTGAAGCTTTCTTT	CASSYSGTGNTEAFF
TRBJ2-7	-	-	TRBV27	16	TGTGCCAGCAGTCTAAGGAGACAGGCGAAACCCTACGAGCAGTACTTC	CASSLRRQAKPYEQYF
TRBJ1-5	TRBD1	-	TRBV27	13	TGTGCCAGCAGCCGGGACAGCGATCAGCCCCAGCATTTT	CASSRDSDQPQHF
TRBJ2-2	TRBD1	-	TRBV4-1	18	TGCGCCAGCAGCTATGCCGGGACAGGGGGCCTGAACACCGGGGAGCTGTTTTTT	CASSYAGTGGLNTGELFF
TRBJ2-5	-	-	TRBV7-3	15	TGTGCCAGCAGCTTAAACGGAGGGAGTGGCAAGACCCAGTACTTC	CASSLNGGSGKTQYF
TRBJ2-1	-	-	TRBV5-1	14	TGCGCCAGCAGCTTCCCAGGGATTTACAATGAGCAGTTCTTC	CASSFPGIYNEQFF
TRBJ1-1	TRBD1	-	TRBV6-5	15	TGTGCCAGCAGTCCGGGACAGGGGGCTTACACTGAAGCTTTCTTT	CASSPGQGAYTEAFF
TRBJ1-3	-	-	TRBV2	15	TGTGCCAGCAGAGAGGACAGCTCCTCTGGAAACACCATATATTTT	CASREDSSSGNTIYF
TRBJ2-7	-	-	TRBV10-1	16	TGCGCCAGCAGTGAGAGTTGGGGCAGTACCTCCTACGAGCAGTACTTC	CASSESWGSTSYEQYF
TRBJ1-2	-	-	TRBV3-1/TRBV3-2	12	TGTGCCAGCAGCCAAGACGGGTATGGCTACACCTTC	CASSQDGYGYTF
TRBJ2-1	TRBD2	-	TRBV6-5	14	TGTGCCAGCAGCCCACTTAGCGGGGGCGATGAGCAGTTCTTC	CASSPLSGGDEQFF